This entry lists 29 T cell receptor beta chains sequenced from one sample in a study of blood T cell repertoires in COVID-19. The repertoire was sequenced with immunoSEQ multiplex PCR; TCRdb's copy has only in-frame clones and lacks some. The sample includes approximately 100,000 clones, 92% of them seen just once. Sequencing was done on a sample of peripheral blood. All receptors derive from a man aged 65 to 79 with acute or convalescent COVID-19.

The J gene is TRBJ2-1, the V gene TRBV19; tentatively, D is TRBD1 (5 bases). Germline loops: CDR1 LNHDA, CDR2 SQIVND (reference sequence). The V end was cut by 6 bases, the J end by 4 bases, with 10 bases between. The CDR3 is 13 amino acids. CDR3: CASRGAIYNEQFF. CDR3 bases: TGTGCCAGTAGAGGGGCAATATACAATGAGCAGTTCTTC.

The CDR3 nucleotides are TGTGCCAGCAGTTCCTCGCAGGGAAGCAATCAGCCCCAGCATTTT. Translation gives CASSSSQGSNQPQHF. V and J are TRBV6-5 and TRBJ1-5; a possible D gene is TRBD1 (5 bases). Germline CDR1 reads MNHEY; CDR2 reads SVGAGI. The CDR3 is 15 residues long. Trimming took 4 bases from V and 1 from J, leaving 11 bases between them.

The V and J genes are TRBV27 and TRBJ1-1, with 7 bases that match TRBD1. Germline values: CDR1 MNHEY, CDR2 SMNVEV (reference sequence). This CDR3 region has 14 residues. Germline trimming cut 4 bases from V and 3 bases from J; bases unmatched to any gene: 5. The CDR3 region is CASSSTGSYTEAFF. The CDR3 DNA reads as TGTGCCAGCAGTTCGACAGGGTCGTACACTGAAGCTTTCTTT.

The chain has TRBV4-3 and TRBJ1-5; no clear D gene. The CDR3 extends over 13 amino acids. Germline assignment: CDR1 LGHNA and CDR2 YSLEER. V was clipped by 1 base and J by 8 bases, with 9 bases between them. CDR3 sequence (DNA): TGCGCCAGCAGCCAAGGGACTCGGGAGCCCCAGCATTTT. Its translation is CASSQGTREPQHF.

This clone was seen just once. This sequence joins TRBV28 and TRBJ2-7, with D unresolved. This CDR3 spans 12 amino acids. The germline V gene encodes CDR1 MDHEN and CDR2 SYDVKM. The V and J ends lost 4 bases and 0 bases respectively, with 4 bases between them. The CDR3 reads CASSSYSYEQYF. CDR3 DNA sequence: TGTGCCAGCAGTTCCTACTCCTACGAGCAGTACTTC.

The chain joins TRBV6-2 or TRBV6-3 to TRBJ1-2; D may be TRBD1 (6 bases). The CDR3 runs to 13 residues. The germline gives CDR1 MNHEY, CDR2 SVGEGT. Trimming took off 5 bases at V and 7 bases at J, with 14 bases between the two ends. The CDR3 spells CASSLGRGGGYTF. The CDR3 DNA follows: TGTGCCAGCAGTCTCGGACGAGGGGGTGGCTACACCTTC.

The gene calls are TRBV3-1 (or the pseudogene TRBV3-2) and TRBJ2-5; 7 bases are a match to TRBD2. The V gene's germline CDR1 is LGHDT and CDR2 YNNKEL (reference sequence). Germline trimming cut 3 bases from V and 5 bases from J; bases unmatched to any gene: 6. This CDR3 spans 14 amino acids. Here the CDR3 DNA reads TGTGCCAGCAGCCAGGACGGGAGGAGGGAGACCCAGTACTTC. Amino acids: CASSQDGRRETQYF.

V is TRBV18 and J is TRBJ2-7; 9 bases map to TRBD2. CDR1 and CDR2 from the germline V gene are KGHSH and LQKENI. The length of the CDR3 is 16 residues. The junction had 18 bases not matched to a gene; V was cut back by 3 bases and J by 12 bases. For the CDR3, the DNA is TGTGCCAGCTCACCGAACGCCCCAGCGGGGGGCGGAGGGGGGTACTTC. It is translated as CASSPNAPAGGGGGYF.

This clone showed up just once. The V and J genes are TRBV6-6 and TRBJ1-4; 8 bases agree with TRBD1. This CDR3 has 15 residues. V gave up 5 bases and J gave up 5 bases; unmatched junction bases: 7. The germline CDR1 and CDR2 sequences are MNHNY and SVGAGI (reference sequence). The CDR3 spells CASSGRQGYNEKLFF. As DNA, the CDR3 is TGTGCCAGCAGTGGCCGACAGGGGTACAATGAAAAACTGTTTTTT.

The rearrangement joins TRBV10-2 to TRBJ2-7; 11 nucleotides match TRBD2. CDR1 and CDR2 (germline): WSHSY, SAAADI. This CDR3 is built from 15 residues. The trim removed 5 bases at V and 2 bases at J, leaving 5 bases unmatched. The CDR3 loop is CASSLTSGDTYEQYF. The CDR3 DNA reads TGCGCCAGCAGTTTGACTAGCGGGGACACCTACGAGCAGTACTTC.

This chain connects TRBV7-9 to TRBJ2-5, with 8 bases matching TRBD2. Germline V lookup: CDR1 SEHNR, CDR2 FQNEAQ (reference sequence). Germline trimming cut 0 bases from V and 7 bases from J; bases unmatched to any gene: 7. This CDR3 has 15 amino acids. The CDR3 is CASSLAGTRRGTQYF. The CDR3 bases are TGTGCCAGCAGCTTAGCCGGGACTAGAAGAGGGACCCAGTACTTC.

CDR3 sequence: CASSVGSGISTDTQYF. The CDR3 DNA sequence: TGTGCCAGCAGCGTAGGGTCAGGGATTAGCACAGATACGCAGTATTTT. The chain couples TRBV9 to TRBJ2-3; perhaps TRBD1 as D (5 bases). The CDR3 has 16 residues. Trimming stripped 0 bases from V and 0 bases from J, with 11 bases between. Germline V gives CDR1 SGDLS, CDR2 YYNGEE.

Here the CDR3 reads CASSSPGTGASPLHF. CDR3 DNA sequence: TGTGCCAGTAGTTCGCCCGGGACAGGGGCTTCACCCCTCCACTTT. The V and J genes are TRBV19 and TRBJ1-6, with TRBD1 matching over 10 bases. Germline-derived CDR1 and CDR2 are LNHDA and SQIVND (reference sequence). This CDR3 has 15 amino acids. J was trimmed by 9 bases and V by 5 bases; bases with no gene match: 7. The whole variable domain, remainder taken from reference TRBV19 and TRBJ1-6, is DGGITQSPKYLFRKEGQNVTLSCEQNLNHDAMYWYRQDPGQGLRLIYYSQIVNDFQKGDIAEGYSVSREKKESFPLTVTSAQKNPTAFYLCASSSPGTGASPLHFGNGTRLTVT.

The sample holds one count of this clone. This rearrangement joins TRBV5-8 to TRBJ2-1, with 7 bases lining up with TRBD2. Looked up from germline, CDR1 is SGHTS and CDR2 is YDEGEE. The J segment lost 6 bases and the V segment lost 0 bases, leaving 9 bases of the junction unmatched. The CDR3 is made up of 16 amino acids. The CDR3 loop is CASSLVEGGPFNEQFF. The CDR3 coding sequence is TGTGCCAGCAGCTTGGTAGAGGGAGGGCCGTTCAATGAGCAGTTCTTC.

The V call is TRBV28, the J call TRBJ1-4; TRBD1 aligns across 9 bases. Germline V lookup: CDR1 MDHEN, CDR2 SYDVKM. The CDR3 totals 15 residues. V shed 2 bases, J shed 7 bases, and the junction held 5 bases outside the gene matches. The CDR3 loop reads CASSLGGQGGEKLFF. The DNA for the CDR3 is TGTGCCAGCAGTTTAGGGGGACAGGGAGGTGAAAAACTGTTTTTT.

The V gene is TRBV28, the J gene TRBJ2-4; the match to TRBD2 covers 15 bases. Germline assignment: CDR1 MDHEN and CDR2 SYDVKM. The V segment lost 2 bases and the J segment 4 bases; nucleotides outside the gene matches: 3. The CDR3 length is 17 residues. CDR3 amino acids: CASSLAGTSGGKNIQYF. CDR3 DNA: TGTGCCAGCAGTTTAGCCGGGACTAGCGGGGGGAAAAACATTCAGTACTTC.

This clone appeared a few times. This chain uses TRBV6-2 or TRBV6-3 with TRBJ2-2; D is undetermined. CDR1 and CDR2 from the germline V gene are MNHEY and SVGEGT. The ends were cut back, 0 bases at V and 3 bases at J, with 14 bases in the middle. The CDR3 extends over 17 amino acids. As DNA, the CDR3 is TGTGCCAGCAGTTACTCTTGGCCCTTCCCCTACACCGGGGAGCTGTTTTTT. Amino acid sequence: CASSYSWPFPYTGELFF.

The rearrangement links TRBV19 to TRBJ2-7; TRBD2 might be the D (6 bases). Germline V lookup: CDR1 LNHDA, CDR2 SQIVND (reference sequence). The CDR3 runs to 14 residues. V lost 4 bases to trimming and J lost 3 bases, with 13 bases between them. The DNA for the CDR3 is TGTGCCAGTAGTAACATGGGGGGTTTCTACGAGCAGTACTTC. This codes for CASSNMGGFYEQYF.

The chain uses TRBV7-9 and TRBJ1-1; D remains unclear. Germline V gene sequence: CDR1 SEHNR, CDR2 FQNEAQ (reference sequence). Trimming removed 5 bases at V and 7 bases at J, with 11 bases between. The CDR3 is 12 amino acids. CDR3 DNA: TGTGCCAGCAGCCTGTTACAGTTTGAAGCTTTCTTT. This translates into CASSLLQFEAFF.

This chain joins TRBV7-6 and TRBJ2-7, with TRBD1 matching over 7 bases. V dropped 8 bases and J dropped 7; count of bases not matched to a gene: 5. Germline V gene data show CDR1 as SGHVS and CDR2 as FNYEAQ. The CDR3 consists of 11 residues. The CDR3 region is CASSPGGEQYF. DNA for the CDR3: TGTGCCAGCTCCCCAGGGGGAGAGCAGTACTTC.

The chain recombines TRBV27 with TRBJ2-1, with D perhaps TRBD2 (6 bases). The CDR3 has 14 residues. V lost 4 bases to trimming and J lost 6 bases, with 13 bases between them. Germline V lookup: CDR1 MNHEY, CDR2 SMNVEV (reference sequence). The CDR3 region is CASSSFVGGNEQFF. CDR3 DNA sequence: TGTGCCAGCAGTTCGTTCGTGGGAGGCAATGAGCAGTTCTTC.

The CDR3: CASSEFRGVSGNTIYF. CDR3 coding DNA: TGTGCCAGCAGTGAATTCCGGGGGGTCTCTGGAAACACCATATATTTT. The chain combines TRBV6-1 with TRBJ1-3, with D maybe TRBD1 (5 bases). Trimming took off 2 bases at V and 0 bases at J, with 11 bases between the two ends. CDR1 MNHNS and CDR2 SASEGT come from the germline V gene. The CDR3 sequence is 16 residues long.

The V gene is TRBV5-1, the J gene TRBJ2-3; TRBD2 agrees at 10 bases. J was trimmed by 3 bases and V by 1 base; bases with no gene match: 5. Looked up from germline, CDR1 is SGHRS and CDR2 is YFSETQ. CDR3 length: 16 residues. The CDR3 sequence is CASSLMASGGTDTQYF. CDR3 DNA sequence: TGCGCCAGCAGCTTGATGGCTAGCGGGGGAACAGATACGCAGTATTTT.

With regard to this clone: This specimen includes other DNA sequences encoding the same CDR3. This sequence joins TRBV6-4 and TRBJ1-1, with TRBD1 identical over 8 bases. The CDR3 length is 13 residues. Germline V CDR1 and CDR2: MRHNA, SNTAGT. V trimming: 2 bases; J trimming: 5 bases; junction bases outside the gene matches: 1. The CDR3 nucleotides read TGTGCCAGCAGTGACACAGGGGGGACTGAAGCTTTCTTT. This encodes CASSDTGGTEAFF.

The chain joins TRBV6-5 to TRBJ1-1, with a tentative D call TRBD1 (6 bases). This CDR3 is built from 14 residues. Trimming stripped 4 bases from V and 5 bases from J, with 14 bases between. The V gene's germline CDR1 is MNHEY and CDR2 SVGAGI. DNA for the CDR3: TGTGCCAGCAGTTCCCAGGGGAAGCGGACTGAAGCTTTCTTT. It is translated as CASSSQGKRTEAFF.

CDR3 in DNA: TGTGCCAGCAAACAGGTTTTTTCGAACACTGAAGCTTTCTTT. It translates to CASKQVFSNTEAFF. The chain combines TRBV6-4 with TRBJ1-1; weak D call: TRBD1 (5 bases). This CDR3 is 14 amino acids long. Germline lookup yields CDR1 MRHNA and CDR2 SNTAGT. V was trimmed by 7 bases and J by 1 base, leaving 13 bases between them.

The CDR3 reads CSVSQNDGYTF. The CDR3 coding sequence is TGCAGCGTTTCGCAGAACGATGGCTACACCTTC. The chain combines TRBV29-1 with TRBJ1-2; D is ambiguous. This CDR3 comprises 11 residues. V lost 5 bases and J lost 6, with 10 bases in between. Germline CDR1 is SQVTM and CDR2 is ANQGSEA. Full variable domain (outside the CDR3, taken from reference TRBV29-1 and TRBJ1-2): SAVISQKPSRDICQRGTSLTIQCQVDSQVTMMFWYRQQPGQSLTLIATANQGSEATYESGFVIDKFPISRPNLTFSTLTVSNMSPEDSSIYLCSVSQNDGYTFGSGTRLTVV.

The CDR3 coding sequence is TGTGCCAGCAGCCGAAAGGCGCCTAGCGGGAGCACCGACGAGCAGTACTTC. This codes for CASSRKAPSGSTDEQYF. The chain has TRBV27 and TRBJ2-7, with TRBD2 identical over 10 bases. CDR1 is MNHEY and CDR2 is SMNVEV in the germline V gene (reference sequence). V lost 6 bases to trimming and J lost 5 bases; unmatched junction nucleotides: 16. The CDR3 contains 17 residues.

This chain connects TRBV7-9 to TRBJ2-7, with TRBD1 identical over 7 bases. With 5 bases clipped from V and 5 bases from J, the junction kept 12 bases outside the gene matches. The CDR3 spans 15 residues. Germline CDR1 is SEHNR and CDR2 is FQNEAQ (reference sequence). In DNA, the CDR3 is TGTGCCAGCAGCCATTACGACAGGGTTGCAGACGAGCAGTACTTC. It specifies CASSHYDRVADEQYF.